The next 21 T cell receptor beta chains were all read from a single sample in a study of control samples from healthy donors and cancer patients. The method was immunoSEQ multiplex PCR; TCRdb's version includes in-frame clones alone and lacks a portion of them. The sample records 400,000 to 450,000 clones, around 90% being singletons. The sample was PBMCs. The receptors were gathered from a man in his forties with head and neck cancer.

This chain uses TRBV7-9 with TRBJ1-2, with 7 bases lining up with TRBD1. Germline CDR1 is SEHNR and CDR2 is FQNEAQ (reference sequence). There are 17 residues in the CDR3. After removal of 5 bases from V and 2 bases from J, the junction contained 14 bases not matched to a gene. The CDR3 here is CASSSIQPRQGNYGYTF. CDR3 sequence (DNA): TGTGCCAGCAGCAGTATACAGCCTAGACAGGGAAACTATGGCTACACCTTC.

The chain has TRBV11-3 and TRBJ2-7; the D gene is possibly TRBD1 (6 bases). V gave up 5 bases and J gave up 7 bases, with 18 bases separating them. From germline, CDR1 is SGHNT and CDR2 YENEEA. The CDR3 is 14 residues long. CDR3 protein: CASSPRTGSGEQYF. The CDR3, as DNA: TGTGCCAGCAGCCCACGCACAGGGTCCGGAGAGCAGTACTTC.

This chain uses TRBV5-4 with TRBJ2-7; unclear D gene. The germline V and J ends were trimmed by 0 bases and 6 bases, with 19 bases remaining between them. CDR1 and CDR2 (germline): SGHNT, YYREEE (reference sequence). The CDR3 loop spans 16 amino acids. The CDR3: CASSLGAGRLPGEQYF. The CDR3 nucleotides are TGTGCCAGCAGCTTGGGTGCAGGCCGGTTACCGGGCGAGCAGTACTTC.

V is TRBV6-5 and J is TRBJ2-5; 7 positions match TRBD1. With 2 bases clipped from V and 2 bases from J, the junction kept 2 bases outside the gene matches. This CDR3 contains 14 residues. In germline, CDR1 is MNHEY, CDR2 SVGAGI. CDR3 region: CASSYTRGQETQYF. CDR3 in DNA: TGTGCCAGCAGTTACACCAGGGGGCAAGAGACCCAGTACTTC.

This chain links TRBV7-2 with TRBJ2-7; D unresolved. Germline-derived CDR1 and CDR2 are SGHTA and FQGNSA. With 1 base removed from V and 5 bases from J, the gap between germline ends came to 6 bases. This CDR3 is 12 amino acids long. CDR3 sequence (DNA): TGTGCCAGCAGCTTAGGGCCTCACGAGCAGTACTTC. This encodes CASSLGPHEQYF.

This clone was observed a single time. The chain employs TRBV5-8 and TRBJ2-7; D ambiguous. Germline loops: CDR1 SGHTS, CDR2 YDEGEE. This CDR3 is 16 amino acids long. V dropped 0 bases and J dropped 3 bases, with 16 bases sitting between them. The DNA for the CDR3 is TGTGCCAGCAGCTTGGGAGGACGGCTACCTGACTACGAGCAGTACTTC. As protein: CASSLGGRLPDYEQYF.

The gene calls are TRBV5-1 and TRBJ1-2; the D gene is possibly TRBD1 (6 bases). CDR1 and CDR2 from the germline V gene are SGHRS and YFSETQ. Trimming removed 0 bases from V and 2 bases from J, with 14 bases in between. This CDR3 comprises 16 residues. CDR3 protein: CASSLELAGENYGYTF. The DNA of the CDR3 is TGCGCCAGCAGCTTGGAGTTGGCAGGGGAAAACTATGGCTACACCTTC.

The chain employs TRBV19 and TRBJ2-5; TRBD1 agrees at 9 bases. With 7 bases clipped from V and 4 bases from J, the junction kept 7 bases outside the gene matches. The V gene's germline CDR1 is LNHDA and CDR2 SQIVND (reference sequence). The CDR3 has 14 residues. The CDR3, as DNA: TGTGCCAGTACCCTGACAGGGGGAATAGAGACCCAGTACTTC. This translates into CASTLTGGIETQYF.

The J gene is TRBJ1-1, the V gene TRBV18; D unclear. Trimming pared 0 bases from V and 5 bases from J, leaving 13 bases between. CDR1 and CDR2 (germline): KGHSH, LQKENI. CDR3 length: 15 amino acids. CDR3 bases: TGTGCCAGCTCACCACCCTCTCTGGAGTATACTGAAGCTTTCTTT. It translates to CASSPPSLEYTEAFF. Based on the CDR3 plus reference TRBV18 and TRBJ1-1, the full variable domain is NAGVMQNPRHLVRRRGQEARLRCSPMKGHSHVYWYRQLPEEGLKFMVYLQKENIIDESGMPKERFSAEFPKEGPSILRIQQVVRGDSAAYFCASSPPSLEYTEAFFGQGTRLTVV.

The chain recombines TRBV29-1 with TRBJ2-1; the D gene is possibly TRBD1 (6 bases). With 7 bases removed from V and 1 base from J, the gap between germline ends came to 14 bases. There are 14 residues in the CDR3. CDR1 SQVTM and CDR2 ANQGSEA come from the germline V gene. The CDR3 coding sequence is TGCAGCGCCACACAGGGAAGGTCCTACAATGAGCAGTTCTTC. Its translation: CSATQGRSYNEQFF.

The rearrangement uses TRBV2 and TRBJ1-2; D unclear. In germline, CDR1 is SNHLY, CDR2 FYNNEI. Trimming removed 6 bases from V and 5 bases from J, with 7 bases in between. The CDR3 has 11 amino acids. In DNA, the CDR3 is TGTGCCAGCAGGCAAATATATGGCTACACCTTC. Residues: CASRQIYGYTF.

V is TRBV28 and J is TRBJ2-3; D tentatively fits TRBD1 or TRBD2 (5 bases each). Trimming cost V 6 bases and J 8 bases, with 15 bases left between them. In germline, CDR1 is MDHEN, CDR2 SYDVKM. The CDR3 spans 13 residues. CDR3 DNA sequence: TGTGCCAGCAGCCCCACTAGGCAGGGTACGCAGTATTTT. Encoded protein: CASSPTRQGTQYF.

This clone occurred once. The chain's CDR3 is CASSSGQGSYEQYF. CDR3 nucleotide sequence: TGTGCCAGCAGCTCGGGACAGGGATCCTACGAGCAGTACTTC. This chain links TRBV5-6 with TRBJ2-7; 9 bases line up with TRBD1. Trimming cost V 3 bases and J 1 base; bases outside gene matches: 2. The germline gives CDR1 SGHDT, CDR2 YYEEEE. CDR3 size: 14 residues.

This clone was seen once. The chain recombines TRBV18 with TRBJ2-5; D is uncertain. V lost 8 bases and J lost 2, with 9 bases in between. CDR3 length equals 12 residues. Germline values: CDR1 KGHSH, CDR2 LQKENI. Here the CDR3 reads CASRLVQETQYF. CDR3 coding DNA: TGTGCCAGCCGACTCGTACAAGAGACCCAGTACTTC.

The chain joins TRBV15 to TRBJ1-1; the match to TRBD1 covers 7 bases. The trim removed 0 bases at V and 9 bases at J, leaving 10 bases unmatched. CDR1 and CDR2 (germline): LNHNV, YYDKDF (reference sequence). CDR3 length: 15 amino acids. CDR3 loop: CATSRDRSGTDKAFF. In DNA form, the CDR3 reads TGTGCCACCAGCAGAGATCGGTCAGGGACAGACAAAGCTTTCTTT.

The V and J genes are TRBV7-9 and TRBJ2-2; possibly TRBD2 for D (6 bases). Trimming stripped 7 bases from V and 0 bases from J, with 15 bases between. The germline gives CDR1 SEHNR, CDR2 FQNEAQ (reference sequence). The CDR3 runs to 16 residues. The CDR3: CASNPQERANTGELFF. The CDR3, as DNA: TGTGCCAGCAACCCCCAGGAGCGGGCGAACACCGGGGAGCTGTTTTTT.

On this clone itself: One end of the junction fails to match germline, which may point to a read error. The CDR3, as DNA: TGTGCCAGCAGCTCAAAAGTAGCCTCCCGGCTATTC. Its translation: CASSSKVASRLF. V and J are TRBV12-3 or TRBV12-4 and TRBJ2-7; D gene unclear. This CDR3 region has 12 residues.

V is TRBV6-5 and J is TRBJ1-2, with D perhaps matching TRBD1 (6 bases). Trimming removed 0 bases at V and 7 bases at J, with 15 bases between. The CDR3 sequence is 15 residues long. Germline V gene data show CDR1 as MNHEY and CDR2 as SVGAGI. CDR3 nucleotides: TGTGCCAGCAGTTACTCCTTACAGGGTGTGGTTGGCTACACCTTC. It codes for CASSYSLQGVVGYTF.

The chain links TRBV6-2 or TRBV6-3 to TRBJ2-7; 13 nucleotides match TRBD2. The CDR3 contains 16 residues. V lost 4 bases and J lost 2; bases outside the gene matches: 5. Germline values: CDR1 MNHEY, CDR2 SVGEGT. The CDR3 protein is CASSSRTSGGTYEQYF. In DNA form, the CDR3 reads TGTGCCAGCAGTTCCCGGACTAGCGGGGGAACCTACGAGCAGTACTTC.

CDR3 amino acids: CASSRAQPAYEQYF. In nucleotides, the CDR3 is TGTGCCAGCAGTAGGGCTCAACCTGCCTACGAGCAGTACTTC. The chain couples TRBV28 to TRBJ2-7, with unresolved D. The V gene lost 5 bases and the J gene lost 2 bases, with 13 bases spanning the gap. The CDR3 length is 14 residues. Looked up from germline, CDR1 is MDHEN and CDR2 is SYDVKM.

The V and J genes are TRBV27 and TRBJ2-2; 7 nucleotides align to TRBD1. The V gene's germline CDR1 is MNHEY and CDR2 SMNVEV (reference sequence). The CDR3 extends over 16 amino acids. Losses at the gene ends were 4 bases for V and 3 bases for J; bases not matched to a gene: 8. CDR3 sequence (DNA): TGTGCCAGCAGTTACGGGACAGCTATTCACACCGGGGAGCTGTTTTTT. Translation gives CASSYGTAIHTGELFF.